A selection of T cell receptor beta chains follows, all from one sample in a study of metastatic and nonmetastatic thyroid tumors. TCRdb re-clonotyped the PCR reads via MiXCR. The sample lists about 92,000 clones, more than 13% occurring once. Sample: blood. All receptors derive from a female donor with papillary thyroid cancer or a benign thyroid nodule (not recorded which). Some clones in this sample may be carry-over from other donors' samples. The conserved cysteine and the conserved F or W are not part of the CDR3 here. The order of the fields is V gene, D gene, J gene, CDR3 protein. D genes are given only for firm matches.

v_gene: TRBV2
d_gene: TRBD1
j_gene: TRBJ1-1
CDR3aa: ASSLQGADTEAF

v_gene: TRBV6-2/TRBV6-3
d_gene: -
j_gene: TRBJ2-7
CDR3aa: ASLRDTGREQY

v_gene: TRBV6-1
d_gene: TRBD1
j_gene: TRBJ1-5
CDR3aa: ASSRDRGGNQPQH

v_gene: TRBV19
d_gene: -
j_gene: TRBJ1-3
CDR3aa: ASNEWSESGNTIY

v_gene: TRBV6-1
d_gene: -
j_gene: TRBJ1-1
CDR3aa: ASSSWGIENTEAF

v_gene: TRBV6-1
d_gene: TRBD1
j_gene: TRBJ1-4
CDR3aa: ASGPGQATTNEKLF

v_gene: TRBV11-1
d_gene: -
j_gene: TRBJ2-3
CDR3aa: ASRPGGRGTDTQY

v_gene: TRBV20-1
d_gene: TRBD2
j_gene: TRBJ2-2
CDR3aa: SARGFPGEGKDTGELF

v_gene: TRBV19
d_gene: -
j_gene: TRBJ2-3
CDR3aa: ASSQGWGTDTQY

v_gene: TRBV12-3/TRBV12-4
d_gene: -
j_gene: TRBJ1-2
CDR3aa: ASSPAWGTNGYT

v_gene: TRBV20-1
d_gene: -
j_gene: TRBJ2-5
CDR3aa: SAPTGTEEETQY

v_gene: TRBV5-4
d_gene: TRBD2
j_gene: TRBJ2-7
CDR3aa: ASSPPSGGMY

v_gene: TRBV6-1
d_gene: -
j_gene: TRBJ1-2
CDR3aa: ASSELGRGAYGYT

v_gene: TRBV28
d_gene: TRBD1
j_gene: TRBJ1-6
CDR3aa: ASSLNTGTGGSPLH

v_gene: TRBV2
d_gene: TRBD1
j_gene: TRBJ2-1
CDR3aa: ASRSGIPGQSYNEQF

v_gene: TRBV7-3
d_gene: -
j_gene: TRBJ2-3
CDR3aa: ASSPPLQSDTQY

v_gene: TRBV10-3
d_gene: TRBD2
j_gene: TRBJ2-3
CDR3aa: AISAGLAGGRSTGTQY

v_gene: TRBV28
d_gene: TRBD2
j_gene: TRBJ2-1
CDR3aa: ASSSRGGTGHNEQF

v_gene: TRBV6-1
d_gene: -
j_gene: TRBJ1-5
CDR3aa: ASNWAGGPNQPQH

v_gene: TRBV7-2
d_gene: TRBD1
j_gene: TRBJ2-7
CDR3aa: ASSLDRGFFYEQY

v_gene: TRBV24-1
d_gene: TRBD1
j_gene: TRBJ2-5
CDR3aa: ATRGQWGETQY

v_gene: TRBV7-2
d_gene: -
j_gene: TRBJ1-6
CDR3aa: ASSLLNRDWPLH

v_gene: TRBV27
d_gene: -
j_gene: TRBJ2-7
CDR3aa: ASSPSRGPYEQY